This TCR beta chain appears in the sequencing data of a study of blood T cell repertoires in COVID-19. Looking at the study overall: Both acute and convalescent COVID-19 samples were obtained from the United States, Italy and Spain.

V was pared by 3 bases and J by 3 bases, with 5 bases of the junction left unmatched. Germline CDR1 is SGDLS and CDR2 is YYNGEE. This CDR3 region has 15 residues. The sample holds a few counts of this clone. The cohort comprised adults aged about 18 to 100 years residing in approximately 22 US areas. Before being deemed recovered, Cohort 3 donors had two negative PCRs, clearance, or symptom resolution. In the authors' methods: Quantification of nucleated cells was approximated via reference gene primer amplification. Method: immunoSEQ multiplex PCR; TCRdb's copy keeps in-frame clones and lacks some. The DNA was the basis for D and trimming; V, J and clone size are from that table. The data hold some 510,000 clones, with around 89% observed a single time.

The material sequenced was PBMCs or T cells enriched from blood (not recorded which). The chain combines TRBV9 with TRBJ1-1; TRBD1 agrees at 10 bases. The origin of this receptor is a middle-aged woman who had recovered from COVID-19. CDR3 sequence (DNA): TGTGCCAGCAGCGCGGACAGGGGGTTTGACACTGAAGCTTTCTTT. It yields the protein CASSADRGFDTEAFF.